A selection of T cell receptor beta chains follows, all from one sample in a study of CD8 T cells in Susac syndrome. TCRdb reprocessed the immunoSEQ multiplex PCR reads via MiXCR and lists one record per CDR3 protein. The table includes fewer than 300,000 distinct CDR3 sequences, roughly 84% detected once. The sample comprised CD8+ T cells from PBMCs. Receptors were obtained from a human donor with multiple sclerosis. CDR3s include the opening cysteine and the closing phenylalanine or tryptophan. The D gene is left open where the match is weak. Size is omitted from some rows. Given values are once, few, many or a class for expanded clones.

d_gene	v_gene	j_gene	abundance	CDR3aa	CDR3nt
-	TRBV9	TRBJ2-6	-	CASSVPRQGGSNVLTF	TGTGCCAGCAGCGTTCCAAGGCAGGGAGGCTCTAACGTCCTGACTTTC
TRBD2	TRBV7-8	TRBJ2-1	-	CASSLGGIEQFF	TGTGCCAGCAGCTTGGGGGGGATTGAGCAGTTCTTC
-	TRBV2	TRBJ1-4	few	CASSEDFNEKLFF	TGTGCCAGCAGTGAGGACTTTAATGAAAAACTGTTTTTT
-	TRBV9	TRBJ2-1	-	CASSVEGIGQFF	TGTGCCAGCAGCGTAGAGGGGATCGGGCAGTTCTTC
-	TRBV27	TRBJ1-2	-	CASSLSEGRVNGYTF	TGTGCCAGCAGTTTATCGGAAGGGCGGGTAAATGGCTACACCTTC
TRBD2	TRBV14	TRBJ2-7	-	CASSPGTSGTPYEQYF	TGTGCCAGCAGCCCCGGGACTAGCGGGACGCCCTACGAGCAGTACTTC
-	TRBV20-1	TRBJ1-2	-	CSASLWTLNYGYTF	TGCAGTGCTAGCCTATGGACCTTAAACTATGGCTACACCTTC
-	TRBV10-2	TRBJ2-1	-	CASSELKVEQFF	TGCGCCAGCAGTGAGCTCAAAGTTGAGCAGTTCTTC
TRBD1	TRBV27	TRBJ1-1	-	CASSGQGFAEAFF	TGTGCCAGCAGTGGACAGGGATTCGCTGAAGCTTTCTTT
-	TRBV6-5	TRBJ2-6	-	CASSYLKGSGPGANVLTF	TGTGCCAGCAGTTACCTTAAAGGCTCTGGGCCTGGGGCCAACGTCCTGACTTTC
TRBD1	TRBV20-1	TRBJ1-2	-	CSGLQGDYGYTF	TGCAGTGGCCTACAGGGGGATTATGGCTACACCTTC
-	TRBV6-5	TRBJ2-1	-	CVSSYQGNVNEQFF	TGTGTCAGCAGTTACCAGGGGAATGTCAATGAGCAGTTCTTC
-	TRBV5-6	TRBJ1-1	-	CASSLRTMNTEAFF	TGTGCCAGCAGCTTGAGAACTATGAACACTGAAGCTTTCTTT
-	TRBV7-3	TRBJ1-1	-	CASSLSRDNTEAFF	TGTGCCAGCAGCCTTTCGCGGGACAACACTGAAGCTTTCTTT
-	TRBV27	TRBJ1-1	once	CASRPRYFLTGGEAFF	TGTGCCAGCCGCCCCCGGTATTTCTTGACAGGTGGTGAAGCTTTCTTT
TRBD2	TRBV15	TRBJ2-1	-	CATSRLAGVQWFSSYNEQFF	TGTGCCACCAGCAGGTTAGCGGGGGTCCAGTGGTTCAGCTCCTACAATGAGCAGTTCTTC
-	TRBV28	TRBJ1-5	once	CASSFRGVGRRYSNQPQHF	TGTGCCAGCAGTTTTCGGGGAGTGGGGAGGCGATATAGCAATCAGCCCCAGCATTTT
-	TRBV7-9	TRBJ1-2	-	CASSFTEGYTF	TGTGCCAGCAGCTTTACAGAGGGCTACACCTTC
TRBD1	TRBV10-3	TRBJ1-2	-	CAISGQGAGGGYGYTF	TGTGCCATCAGCGGACAGGGGGCGGGCGGGGGCTATGGCTACACCTTC
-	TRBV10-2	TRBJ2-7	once	CASSESPATYEQYF	TGCGCCAGCAGTGAGTCGCCAGCTACCTACGAGCAGTACTTC
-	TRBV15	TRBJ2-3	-	CATSTDRAIVDTQYF	TGTGCCACCAGCACCGACCGGGCCATTGTAGATACGCAGTATTTT
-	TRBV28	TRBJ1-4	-	CASSWVGEYEKLFF	TGTGCCAGCAGTTGGGTAGGGGAATATGAAAAACTGTTTTTT
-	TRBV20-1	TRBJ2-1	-	CSAKGSPSSYNEQFF	TGCAGTGCTAAGGGGTCTCCCAGCTCCTACAATGAGCAGTTCTTC
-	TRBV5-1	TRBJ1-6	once	CASSLEGRSPLHF	TGCGCCAGCAGCTTGGAGGGGCGCTCACCCCTCCACTTT
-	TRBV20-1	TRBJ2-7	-	CSARTGGGGEQYF	TGCAGTGCTAGGACTGGGGGAGGGGGGGAGCAGTACTTC
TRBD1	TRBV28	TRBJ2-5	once	CASSRWTGKETQYF	TGTGCCAGCAGTCGATGGACAGGGAAAGAGACCCAGTACTTC
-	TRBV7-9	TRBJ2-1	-	CASSLAKGREIPYNEQFF	TGTGCCAGCAGCTTAGCCAAAGGTCGGGAGATCCCCTACAATGAGCAGTTCTTC
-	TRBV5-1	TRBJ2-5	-	CASSSSGGPLQETQYF	TGCGCCAGCAGCTCCTCAGGGGGGCCTCTCCAAGAGACCCAGTACTTC
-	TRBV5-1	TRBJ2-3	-	CASSLDGASTDTQYF	TGCGCCAGCAGCTTGGACGGAGCGAGCACAGATACGCAGTATTTT
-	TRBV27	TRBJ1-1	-	CASSLGAGERNTEAFF	TGTGCCAGCAGTTTAGGGGCCGGGGAGAGGAACACTGAAGCTTTCTTT
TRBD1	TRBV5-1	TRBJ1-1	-	CASSARQGKNTEAFF	TGCGCCAGCAGCGCCAGACAGGGAAAGAACACTGAAGCTTTCTTT
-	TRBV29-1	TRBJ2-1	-	CSVGGSSSYNEQFF	TGCAGCGTTGGGGGGAGCAGCTCCTACAATGAGCAGTTCTTC
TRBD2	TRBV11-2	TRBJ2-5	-	CASSFWTSGDKETQYF	TGTGCCAGCAGCTTCTGGACTAGCGGGGATAAAGAGACCCAGTACTTC
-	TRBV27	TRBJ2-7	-	CASSRGTIDEQYF	TGTGCCAGCAGCCGGGGGACGATAGACGAGCAGTACTTC
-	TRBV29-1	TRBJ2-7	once	CSVGGAGTREQYF	TGCAGCGTGGGAGGCGCAGGTACGCGCGAGCAGTACTTC
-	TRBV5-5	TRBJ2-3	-	CASSRGSGSRTDTQYF	TGTGCCAGCAGCAGGGGAAGCGGCTCTCGCACAGATACGCAGTATTTT
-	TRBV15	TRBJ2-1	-	CATSRVPEGDNEQFF	TGTGCCACCAGCAGAGTCCCGGAGGGGGACAATGAGCAGTTCTTC
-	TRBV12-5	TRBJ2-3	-	CASGITDTQYF	TGTGCTAGTGGGATCACAGATACGCAGTATTTT
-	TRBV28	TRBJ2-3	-	CASSLERRNTDTQYF	TGTGCCAGCAGTTTAGAACGGCGGAACACAGATACGCAGTATTTT
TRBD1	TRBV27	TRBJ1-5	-	CASSPHDRGDQPQHF	TGTGCCAGCAGTCCCCACGACAGGGGGGATCAGCCCCAGCATTTT
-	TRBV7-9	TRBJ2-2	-	CASSIVVRVPGELFF	TGTGCCAGCAGTATCGTGGTCAGGGTGCCCGGGGAGCTGTTTTTT
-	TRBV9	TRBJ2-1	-	CASSVAAVNEQFF	TGTGCCAGCAGCGTAGCAGCTGTGAATGAGCAGTTCTTC
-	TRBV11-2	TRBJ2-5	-	CASSLGFRSRGETQYF	TGTGCCAGCAGCTTAGGGTTTCGGAGTAGAGGAGAGACCCAGTACTTC
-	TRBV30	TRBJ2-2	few	CAWSVGNTGELFF	TGTGCCTGGAGTGTTGGTAACACCGGGGAGCTGTTTTTT
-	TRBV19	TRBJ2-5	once	CASSIGQWEETQYF	TGTGCCAGTAGTATCGGACAGTGGGAAGAGACCCAGTACTTC
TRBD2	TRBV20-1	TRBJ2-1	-	CSAPSGRRYNEQFF	TGCAGTGCACCGAGCGGGAGGAGATACAATGAGCAGTTCTTC
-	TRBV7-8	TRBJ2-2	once	CASSSSKGGGELFF	TGTGCCAGCAGCTCCTCGAAGGGAGGCGGGGAGCTGTTTTTT